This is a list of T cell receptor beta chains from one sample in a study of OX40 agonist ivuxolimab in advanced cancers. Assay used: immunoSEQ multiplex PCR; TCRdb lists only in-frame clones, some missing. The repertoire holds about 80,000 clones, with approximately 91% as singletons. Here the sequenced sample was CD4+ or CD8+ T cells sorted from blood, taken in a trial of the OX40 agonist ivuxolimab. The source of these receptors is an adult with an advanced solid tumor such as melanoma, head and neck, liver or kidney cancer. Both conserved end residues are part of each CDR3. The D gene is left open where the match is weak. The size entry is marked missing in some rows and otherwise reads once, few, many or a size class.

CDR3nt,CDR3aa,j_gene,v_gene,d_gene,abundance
TGTGCCAGCAGTGAAGCCCCGGGGAGGTTTGACGCTTTCTTT,CASSEAPGRFDAFF,TRBJ1-1,TRBV2,NA,NA
TGTGCCAGCTCCTTAGGGCAGAAGAACACTGAAGCTTTCTTT,CASSLGQKNTEAFF,TRBJ1-1,TRBV18,NA,NA
TGTGCCAGCAGCTACGGACACGGCCAAGAGACCCAGTACTTC,CASSYGHGQETQYF,TRBJ2-5,TRBV11-1,NA,NA
TGTGCCAGCAGATCCACCAACTCTGGAAACACCATATATTTT,CASRSTNSGNTIYF,TRBJ1-3,TRBV11-2,NA,once
TGTGCCAGCAGCCCAACAGGGGTGAACACTGAAGCTTTCTTT,CASSPTGVNTEAFF,TRBJ1-1,TRBV11-2,TRBD1,NA
TGTGCCAGCAGTGCCCAATACCAGCCCCAGCATTTT,CASSAQYQPQHF,TRBJ1-5,TRBV6-1,NA,NA
TGCGCCAGCAGCCAAGGGCGGGAGAGCTACAATGAGCAGTTCTTC,CASSQGRESYNEQFF,TRBJ2-1,TRBV4-3,TRBD2,NA
TGTGCCAGCAGTGATCCAGCGGATACCTACAATGAGCAGTTCTTC,CASSDPADTYNEQFF,TRBJ2-1,TRBV6-1,NA,NA
TGTGCCATCAGTGAGTCTACAGCGAACACTGAAGCTTTCTTT,CAISESTANTEAFF,TRBJ1-1,TRBV10-3,NA,few
TGCGCCAGCAGCTTGGAGCTGAACACTGAAGCTTTCTTT,CASSLELNTEAFF,TRBJ1-1,TRBV5-1,NA,NA
TGTGCCAGCAGCAGGTCCTGGATTCGGCGTGGCTACACCTTC,CASSRSWIRRGYTF,TRBJ1-2,TRBV5-8,NA,NA
TGTGCCAGCAGTGCAAGCTGGGGCGGAGATACGCAGTATTTT,CASSASWGGDTQYF,TRBJ2-3,TRBV2,NA,few
TGTGCCAGCAGCTTGGAAGAGTATGGCTACACCTTC,CASSLEEYGYTF,TRBJ1-2,TRBV5-6,NA,NA
TGCGCCAGCAGCTTGGCCCCCCCGGCCTCTGGGGCTTTCTTT,CASSLAPPASGAFF,TRBJ1-1,TRBV5-1,NA,NA
TGTGCCAGCAAACAGCGAGGGGCCTACGAGCAGTACTTC,CASKQRGAYEQYF,TRBJ2-7,TRBV6-4,NA,NA
TGTGCCAGCAGTCGAAAGACAGGGGGCATCTACGAGCAGTACTTC,CASSRKTGGIYEQYF,TRBJ2-7,TRBV27,TRBD1,NA
TGTGCCAGTAGTTCCCGGACTAGCGGGAGGGATAACATTCAGTACTTC,CASSSRTSGRDNIQYF,TRBJ2-4,TRBV19,TRBD2,once
TGTGCCAGCAGGAAAAACCGGGACAGGGGTACTGAAGCTTTCTTT,CASRKNRDRGTEAFF,TRBJ1-1,TRBV6-6,TRBD1,NA
TGTGCCAGCAGCCCCTCGGGACAGTCCTACGAGCAGTACTTC,CASSPSGQSYEQYF,TRBJ2-7,TRBV14,TRBD1,NA
TGTGCCAGCAACCCCAGCGGACCCTCCTACAATGAGCAGTTCTTC,CASNPSGPSYNEQFF,TRBJ2-1,TRBV5-4,NA,NA
TGTGCCAGCAGCTCCCAGGGGGGAGTATACGAGCAGTACTTC,CASSSQGGVYEQYF,TRBJ2-7,TRBV7-2,NA,NA
TGTGCCAGCAGCCCAAACGGGGGCTACAATGAGCAGTTCTTC,CASSPNGGYNEQFF,TRBJ2-1,TRBV7-2,NA,NA
TGCGCCAGCAGCCCTTGGGGTGGACAAGAGACCCAGTACTTC,CASSPWGGQETQYF,TRBJ2-5,TRBV5-1,NA,NA
TGTGCCAGCAGTCCCGGACTAGCGGGAGGCTCCTACAATGAGCAGTTCTTC,CASSPGLAGGSYNEQFF,TRBJ2-1,TRBV27,TRBD2,NA
TGCGCCAGCAGCAGATCTTCCGGGGCAATAGTTGAGGATGAAAAACTGTTTTTT,CASSRSSGAIVEDEKLFF,TRBJ1-4,TRBV5-1,NA,NA
TGCGCCAGCAGCCAAGATGGCACGCGGACAGATACGCAGTATTTT,CASSQDGTRTDTQYF,TRBJ2-3,TRBV4-1,NA,NA
TGTGCCATCAGTGAGGAGAATCATGAGCAGTTCTTC,CAISEENHEQFF,TRBJ2-1,TRBV10-3,NA,NA
TGTGCCAGCAGCCCGGGACAGGGGGCTAATTTGAGGGAGACCCAGTACTTC,CASSPGQGANLRETQYF,TRBJ2-5,TRBV5-8,TRBD1,NA
TGTGCCAGCATCAACCAGAGGTGGAAAAACTATGGCTACACCTTC,CASINQRWKNYGYTF,TRBJ1-2,TRBV6-1,NA,NA
TGCAGCGTTAGGGACAGGATGAACACTGAAGCTTTCTTT,CSVRDRMNTEAFF,TRBJ1-1,TRBV29-1,TRBD1,NA
TGCAGTGCTGTGGACAGAAGTGAGCAGTTCTTC,CSAVDRSEQFF,TRBJ2-1,TRBV20-1,NA,NA
TGTGCCAGTAGTACCAGGGGGACTAGCGGGAGAAATGAGCAGTTCTTC,CASSTRGTSGRNEQFF,TRBJ2-1,TRBV19,TRBD2,NA
TGCGCCAGCAGAGTGGGGACAGGGAACACTGAAGCTTTCTTT,CASRVGTGNTEAFF,TRBJ1-1,TRBV5-1,TRBD1,NA
TGTGCCAGCAGTTTAGGGGTCACCGGGGAGCTGTTTTTT,CASSLGVTGELFF,TRBJ2-2,TRBV27,NA,NA
TGTGCCAGCAGTCCGGGGGCCGGGATAGGTGCCGTGGATAGCAATCAGCCCCAGCATTTT,CASSPGAGIGAVDSNQPQHF,TRBJ1-5,TRBV28,NA,NA